This T cell receptor beta chain derives from a study of blood T cell repertoires in COVID-19. For the study at large: T cells, B-cell-depleted T cells, or PBMCs supplied cDNA or gDNA.

Authors' data handling: For nucleated cells, counts were estimated from reference gene primer amplification. Here immunoSEQ multiplex PCR was the method, and the copy in TCRdb shows in-frame clones only, minus some. From that table come the V and J calls and clone size; the DNA was used to work out D and trimming. This sample has more than 300,000 clones, with roughly 90% found just once. Everyone who took part was 18 to 89 years old, and they came from about two dozen US areas. Exposed participants came across a COVID-19 case within 2 weeks before study entry. The source material was PBMCs or T cells enriched from blood (not recorded which). This sequence was found in a woman between 25 and 40 years old who had been exposed to COVID-19.

CDR3 coding DNA: TGTGCCAGCACCCAACGGAGCGCGGGTTACGAGCAGTACTTC. Encoded protein: CASTQRSAGYEQYF. This sequence joins TRBV6-5 and TRBJ2-7; TRBD2 is a possible D gene (5 bases). CDR1 and CDR2 (germline): MNHEY, SVGAGI. V lost 7 bases and J 4 bases, leaving 17 bases between the germline ends. The length of the CDR3 is 14 residues.